The rows below give T cell receptor beta chains drawn from one sample of a study of radiotherapy plus CTLA-4 blockade in lung cancer. Sequencing was performed with immunoSEQ multiplex PCR; in TCRdb, only in-frame clones are kept and a portion is missing. The data contain roughly 53,000 clones, 84% of them singletons. This specimen was peripheral blood, taken from a patient treated with radiotherapy plus ipilimumab. These receptors all stem from a human donor with non-small cell lung cancer whose response to radiotherapy plus ipilimumab could not be evaluated. Both conserved end residues are part of each CDR3. D genes are given only for firm matches. Clone sizes are given selectively: once, few, many, or a class where the clone is expanded.

abundance,v_gene,d_gene,j_gene,CDR3aa,CDR3nt
-,TRBV4-3,TRBD1,TRBJ1-2,CASSLQTGQGGYGYTF,TGCGCCAGCAGCTTGCAGACAGGGCAAGGAGGGTATGGCTACACCTTC
-,TRBV6-5,-,TRBJ2-7,CASSYTTIRPNEQYF,TGTGCCAGCAGTTATACGACTATACGTCCGAACGAGCAGTACTTC
-,TRBV7-3,-,TRBJ2-2,CASSLILTGNTGELFF,TGTGCCAGCAGCTTAATTTTGACAGGGAACACCGGGGAGCTGTTTTTT
-,TRBV15,TRBD1,TRBJ2-6,CATSRGGTGALSGANVLTF,TGTGCCACCAGCAGGGGCGGGACAGGTGCCCTCTCTGGGGCCAACGTCCTGACTTTC
-,TRBV28,-,TRBJ2-7,CASSPRGGLLSSYEQYF,TGTGCCAGCAGTCCAAGGGGGGGACTCCTTAGCTCCTACGAGCAGTACTTC
-,TRBV6-1,-,TRBJ1-2,CASIKESNYGYTF,TGTGCCAGCATCAAGGAGTCTAACTATGGCTACACCTTC
once,TRBV7-9,-,TRBJ2-7,CASSLAETATYEQYF,TGTGCCAGCAGCTTAGCAGAGACAGCGACCTACGAGCAGTACTTC
-,TRBV4-1,-,TRBJ2-1,CASSQFGTLYNEQFF,TGCGCCAGCAGCCAATTCGGGACACTATACAATGAGCAGTTCTTC
-,TRBV6-1,TRBD1,TRBJ2-7,CASRGQGAGAYEQYF,TGTGCCAGCAGGGGACAGGGGGCTGGAGCCTACGAGCAGTACTTC
-,TRBV7-3,-,TRBJ2-1,CASSFNAQEQFF,TGTGCCAGCAGCTTCAACGCGCAGGAACAGTTCTTC
-,TRBV30,TRBD2,TRBJ2-2,CAWSLGGSTGELFF,TGTGCCTGGAGTTTGGGGGGGTCCACCGGGGAGCTGTTTTTT
-,TRBV29-1,-,TRBJ2-1,CSVERVSGMGHEQFF,TGCAGCGTTGAACGGGTTAGCGGAATGGGTCATGAGCAGTTCTTC
once,TRBV10-3,TRBD2,TRBJ2-3,CAISAGGLGGTQYF,TGTGCCATCTCGGCGGGAGGCCTTGGGGGTACGCAGTATTTT
-,TRBV9,TRBD1,TRBJ2-2,CASRTGTGNTGELFF,TGTGCCAGTCGCACAGGGACAGGAAACACCGGGGAGCTGTTTTTT
-,TRBV4-3,-,TRBJ1-4,CASSQGFRGRIRANEKLFF,TGCGCCAGCAGCCAGGGATTTAGGGGTCGGATACGGGCTAATGAAAAACTGTTTTTT
-,TRBV18,-,TRBJ2-7,CASSPEQSYEQYF,TGTGCCAGCTCACCAGAACAGTCCTACGAGCAGTACTTC
-,TRBV7-2,-,TRBJ2-7,CASSSTTYEQYF,TGTGCCAGCAGCTCCACGACTTACGAGCAGTACTTC
-,TRBV6-1,TRBD2,TRBJ2-7,CASSDLTSGSTHEQYF,TGTGCCAGCAGTGATCTTACTAGCGGGAGCACCCACGAGCAGTACTTC
-,TRBV5-1,-,TRBJ2-4,CASSTDSPAKNIQYF,TGCGCCAGCAGCACCGACAGTCCAGCCAAAAACATTCAGTACTTC
-,TRBV7-9,TRBD1,TRBJ1-1,CASSSTGGAFSETFF,TGTGCCAGCAGCTCAACAGGGGGCGCCTTCTCTGAAACTTTCTTT
-,TRBV7-9,-,TRBJ1-1,CASSFRGKGDTEAFF,TGTGCCAGCAGCTTCCGAGGGAAGGGGGACACTGAAGCTTTCTTT
-,TRBV2,-,TRBJ2-5,CASNGGETQYF,TGTGCCAGCAATGGGGGGGAGACCCAGTACTTC